Below are 2 T cell receptor beta chains sequenced from a single sample in a study of OX40 agonist ivuxolimab in advanced cancers. The method was immunoSEQ multiplex PCR; TCRdb's version includes in-frame clones alone and lacks a portion of them. The sample lists around 63,000 clones; around 74% were seen once. The starting material was CD4+ or CD8+ T cells sorted from blood, obtained in a trial of the OX40 agonist ivuxolimab. These receptors all stem from an adult with an advanced solid tumor such as melanoma, head and neck, liver or kidney cancer.

This clone has just a few counts. J is TRBJ2-3 and V is TRBV9, with TRBD2 matching 9 bases. The CDR3 runs to 16 residues. CDR1 is SGDLS and CDR2 is YYNGEE in the germline V gene. Unmatched junction bases numbered 8, after V lost 2 bases and J lost 4 bases. The CDR3, as DNA: TGTGCCAGCAGCGTTAGTGCGGGAGGGTATGCAGATACGCAGTATTTT. It yields the protein CASSVSAGGYADTQYF.

V is TRBV30 and J is TRBJ1-1; no reliable D call. This CDR3 has 13 residues. CDR1 is GTSNPN, CDR2 SVGIG, per germline (reference sequence). Between the trimmed V and J ends, which lost 4 bases and 8 bases, there was a span of 17 bases. The CDR3 reads CAWTVGSNGEAFF. CDR3 DNA: TGTGCCTGGACCGTCGGATCCAATGGAGAAGCTTTCTTT.